Below, 10 T cell receptor beta chains from the same sample are listed, as sequenced in a study of PD-L1 blockade in urothelial cancer. Clones were sequenced by immunoSEQ multiplex PCR, and TCRdb holds only the in-frame ones, with some missing. This sample has just over 50,000 clones; about 86% occur once, and the top ten carry 16%. The material sequenced was PBMCs, taken around atezolizumab (anti-PD-L1) treatment. Receptors originate from a man between 60 and 70 years old with urothelial cancer.

This chain connects TRBV6-4 to TRBJ1-1; tentatively, D is TRBD1 (5 bases). CDR3 size: 13 residues. From germline, CDR1 is MRHNA and CDR2 SNTAGT. Trimming shortened V by 7 bases and J by 7 bases, and 16 bases separated the two germline ends. CDR3 protein: CASTWAPGGEAFF. The CDR3 DNA is TGTGCCAGCACCTGGGCCCCGGGGGGTGAAGCTTTCTTT.

This clone has just a few counts. This rearrangement joins TRBV30 to TRBJ1-4, with D maybe TRBD1 (6 bases). The germline V gene has CDR1 GTSNPN and CDR2 SVGIG (reference sequence). This CDR3 is built from 14 residues. The V gene lost 3 bases and the J gene lost 6 bases, with 14 bases spanning the gap. CDR3 bases: TGTGCCTGGAGGCGTACAGGGAATGATGAAAAACTGTTTTTT. Residues: CAWRRTGNDEKLFF.

The V gene is TRBV5-1, the J gene TRBJ2-3, with a possible D match to TRBD2 (6 bases). CDR1 is SGHRS and CDR2 is YFSETQ in the germline V gene. The CDR3 extends over 17 amino acids. Deletions cut 4 bases from V and 5 bases from J, with 23 bases between. The CDR3 sequence: CASSPTGAGWRIDTQYF. CDR3 bases: TGCGCCAGCAGCCCTACCGGGGCGGGATGGAGAATAGATACGCAGTATTTT. The variable domain in full, completed from reference TRBV5-1 and TRBJ2-3, reads KAGVTQTPRYLIKTRGQQVTLSCSPISGHRSVSWYQQTPGQGLQFLFEYFSETQRNKGNFPGRFSGRQFSNSRSEMNVSTLELGDSALYLCASSPTGAGWRIDTQYFGPGTRLTVL.

CDR3 in amino acids: CASARSLAGGINEQFF. The CDR3 nucleotides are TGTGCCAGCGCCAGGTCACTAGCGGGAGGGATAAATGAGCAGTTCTTC. The chain couples TRBV2 to TRBJ2-1; 13 bases fit TRBD2. Trimming at V came to 8 bases and at J to 7 bases, leaving 11 bases not matched to a gene. The CDR3 covers 16 residues. Germline V gene data show CDR1 as SNHLY and CDR2 as FYNNEI.

The chain uses TRBV5-1 and TRBJ2-7; 13 nucleotides line up with TRBD2. With 2 bases clipped from V and 6 bases from J, the junction kept 5 bases outside the gene matches. The germline V gene has CDR1 SGHRS and CDR2 YFSETQ. This CDR3 has 15 amino acids. The CDR3 coding sequence is TGCGCCAGCAGCTTCACTAGCGGGGGGGCCTCCGAGCAGTACTTC. Translating gives CASSFTSGGASEQYF.

This rearrangement joins TRBV6-5 to TRBJ1-5; 10 bases align to TRBD1. The CDR3 runs 14 residues. J lost 4 bases, V lost 8 bases, and 5 bases had no gene match. Germline CDR1 MNHEY, CDR2 SVGAGI. DNA for the CDR3: TGTGCCAGCGGGACAGGGGTTAGTAATCAGCCCCAGCATTTT. Translating it yields CASGTGVSNQPQHF.

The rearrangement uses TRBV6-5 and TRBJ1-1; maybe TRBD1 (6 bases). Germline V lookup: CDR1 MNHEY, CDR2 SVGAGI. The CDR3 runs to 14 residues. V lost 7 bases, J lost 4 bases, and 16 bases lay in between. The CDR3 sequence: CASTVGGFGTEAFF. CDR3 sequence (DNA): TGTGCCAGCACTGTAGGGGGTTTCGGCACTGAAGCTTTCTTT.

The V call is TRBV5-4, the J call TRBJ1-2; TRBD1 matches 8 bases. The CDR3 loop spans 14 amino acids. From germline, CDR1 is SGHNT and CDR2 YYREEE (reference sequence). V lost 4 bases to trimming and J lost 7 bases; unmatched junction nucleotides: 9. CDR3 protein: CASSLGQGSRGYTF. CDR3 nucleotide sequence: TGTGCCAGCAGCCTCGGACAGGGTAGTCGTGGCTACACCTTC.

V is TRBV11-3 and J is TRBJ1-2, with 9 bases matching TRBD1. The CDR3 sequence is 16 residues long. V lost 0 bases, J lost 2 bases, and 4 bases stayed unmatched. Germline values: CDR1 SGHNT, CDR2 YENEEA. This chain's CDR3 is CASSLDGGQGNYGYTF. The CDR3 nucleotides are TGTGCCAGCAGCTTAGACGGGGGACAGGGAAACTATGGCTACACCTTC.

The chain carries TRBV29-1 and TRBJ2-1; the match to TRBD1 covers 8 bases. The length of the CDR3 is 15 residues. With 6 bases clipped from V and 0 bases from J, the junction kept 7 bases outside the gene matches. Germline CDR1 SQVTM, CDR2 ANQGSEA. This CDR3 reads CSVQRQGNSYNEQFF. DNA for the CDR3: TGCAGCGTCCAAAGACAGGGGAACTCCTACAATGAGCAGTTCTTC.